The following is a T cell receptor beta chain sequence with its context. It has no known antigen specificity. The read is 3 residues too short to cover the CDR3 end, so that end is filled in from the germline J gene. The sample is drawn from a study of TET2 disruption in CD19-targeted CAR T cells (dated by TCRdb to 2017 to 2018). Context from the whole study: The number of samples was determined by the original clinical trial design and by which samples were available, and no additional inclusion criteria were applied.

The sample's treatment or condition label, decoded: autologous CTL019 cells: CD19 CAR with 4-1BB and CD3 zeta domains. TCR zeta and 4-1BB costimulatory signaling domains were built into the CD19 CAR. T cells for CTL019 manufacturing were collected from peripheral blood by leukapheresis. The DNeasy Blood and Tissue Kit was used to extract genomic DNA from pre-infusion T cells, peripheral blood, or sorted post-infusion T cells. CDR3 length: 13 amino acids, cysteine to phenylalanine. The DNA covers only part of the CDR3, 30 bases in frame from base 1. Via the germline V gene (reference sequence), CDR1 is GTSNPN and CDR2 SVGIG. What the work shows at the level of the full study, not this receptor alone: Conclusions about the patient's CAR T cells rested on extensive analysis of a single subject.

Deep sequencing of the TCR beta chain was done using the immunoSEQ assay. As for the original processing: Clonotype frequencies were computed using only productive TCR beta rearrangements. TCRdb re-hosts the immuneACCESS table, in-frame sequences only. Its copies lack some clones; in the studies checked, an unresolved V gene accounts for under half of them, and the cause for the rest is not known. Clonal size and the V and J genes are those of that table, whereas D and trimming came from the DNA. The sample has more than 25,000 clones on record. Together, the top ten hold roughly 1.8% of the sample.

The sequence is built from TRBV30 and TRBJ2-4, with 7 junctional bases fitting TRBD2. The TCR sequence derives from a man in his 70s with chronic lymphocytic leukemia. The sequences come from CD8- CAR+ T cells sorted from cultured blood T cells, collected for CD19 CAR T cell therapy. The cell subset or site label of this sample denotes: CD8-negative CAR-positive T cells from the infusion product. The CDR3 reads CAWSVREGETQYF. The CDR3 bases that were read are TGTGCCTGGAGTGTCAGGGAGGGAGAGACT.